Listed below are T cell receptor beta chains from one sample, sequenced in a study of beta chain features in type 1 diabetes. Sequencing used immunoSEQ multiplex PCR; TCRdb keeps in-frame clones, though not all of them. Among 900,000 or so clones listed, roughly 15% were seen once. The source material was naive CD4+ T cells from blood. The source is a woman aged 18-30 years in good health. CDR3s include the opening cysteine and the closing phenylalanine or tryptophan. Each record gives: D gene, V gene, clone size, J gene, CDR3 DNA, CDR3 protein. A D gene is named only where the DNA matches it firmly. Clone size, where shown, is once, few, many, or a class for clones that have expanded.

d_gene: -; v_gene: TRBV7-8; abundance: -; j_gene: TRBJ2-7; CDR3nt: TGTGCCAGCAGCTTAACAAGGGGGGCCTACGAGCAGTACTTC; CDR3aa: CASSLTRGAYEQYF
d_gene: -; v_gene: TRBV6-1; abundance: few; j_gene: TRBJ2-5; CDR3nt: TGTGCCAGCAGTGTCGGGACCCAGTACTTC; CDR3aa: CASSVGTQYF
d_gene: -; v_gene: TRBV19; abundance: -; j_gene: TRBJ1-2; CDR3nt: TGTGCCAGTAGTATAGATTACAGGACTCACTACACCTTC; CDR3aa: CASSIDYRTHYTF
d_gene: TRBD1; v_gene: TRBV29-1; abundance: few; j_gene: TRBJ2-2; CDR3nt: TGCAGCGTTGGACAGGGTGGCGGGGAGCTGTTTTTT; CDR3aa: CSVGQGGGELFF
d_gene: TRBD1; v_gene: TRBV25-1; abundance: -; j_gene: TRBJ1-3; CDR3nt: TGTGCCAGCAGTGAATTTGCAGGGGGCGCTTCTGGAAACACCATATATTTT; CDR3aa: CASSEFAGGASGNTIYF
d_gene: -; v_gene: TRBV28; abundance: few; j_gene: TRBJ2-1; CDR3nt: TGTGCCACCCTTCGGTCCGAGGGTTACAATGAGCAGTTCTTC; CDR3aa: CATLRSEGYNEQFF
d_gene: -; v_gene: TRBV4-2; abundance: -; j_gene: TRBJ2-1; CDR3nt: TGTGCCAGCACGCGGAAGCTAGCAACCTCCTACAATGAGCAGTTCTTC; CDR3aa: CASTRKLATSYNEQFF
d_gene: TRBD2; v_gene: TRBV28; abundance: -; j_gene: TRBJ2-3; CDR3nt: TGTGCCAGCAGGTCGCGGGGACTAGCGGGAGGGCCGTCGGATACGCAGTATTTT; CDR3aa: CASRSRGLAGGPSDTQYF
d_gene: -; v_gene: TRBV5-6; abundance: few; j_gene: TRBJ2-3; CDR3nt: TGTGCCAGCAGCTTGACAGTTAGCACAGATACGCAGTATTTT; CDR3aa: CASSLTVSTDTQYF
d_gene: -; v_gene: TRBV11-2; abundance: -; j_gene: TRBJ2-1; CDR3nt: TGTGCCAGCAGCTTGGCCTCCTACAATGAGCAGTTCTTC; CDR3aa: CASSLASYNEQFF
d_gene: TRBD2; v_gene: TRBV28; abundance: -; j_gene: TRBJ2-5; CDR3nt: TGTGCCAGCAGTTTGGTTGGGGGGGGTCAAGAGACCCAGTACTTC; CDR3aa: CASSLVGGGQETQYF
d_gene: -; v_gene: TRBV10-3; abundance: -; j_gene: TRBJ1-3; CDR3nt: TGTGCCATCAGTGAGAGTTTGGGGAGCTCTGGAAACACCATATATTTT; CDR3aa: CAISESLGSSGNTIYF
d_gene: TRBD1; v_gene: TRBV4-3; abundance: few; j_gene: TRBJ2-4; CDR3nt: TGCGCCAGCAGCCATTTAACAGGGGGCGGAAACATTCAGTACTTC; CDR3aa: CASSHLTGGGNIQYF
d_gene: -; v_gene: TRBV20-1; abundance: -; j_gene: TRBJ2-7; CDR3nt: TGCAGTGCTCGAGAGTACGAGCAGTACTTC; CDR3aa: CSAREYEQYF
d_gene: TRBD2; v_gene: TRBV7-9; abundance: -; j_gene: TRBJ2-2; CDR3nt: TGTGCCAGCAGAATAGCGGGATTCACCGGGGAGCTGTTTTTT; CDR3aa: CASRIAGFTGELFF
d_gene: TRBD1; v_gene: TRBV19; abundance: few; j_gene: TRBJ2-5; CDR3nt: TGTGCCAGCTCGAGACAGGGTTCGGAGACCCAGTACTTC; CDR3aa: CASSRQGSETQYF
d_gene: TRBD2; v_gene: TRBV7-6; abundance: few; j_gene: TRBJ2-1; CDR3nt: TGTGCCAGCAGCTTAGTGCGGGAGGTGGGTGAGCAGTTCTTC; CDR3aa: CASSLVREVGEQFF